This TCR beta chain was sequenced during a study of monozygotic twins with inflammatory bowel disease (dated by TCRdb to between 2018 and 2021). Study-wide context: The full study comprised 30 or so monozygotic twin pairs: nine German pairs (four IBD-concordant, five IBD-discordant) and 19 IBD-discordant Danish pairs. Disease-associated traits were sought mainly through comparisons between IBD patients and their genetically identical healthy co-twins within discordant pairs. Each individual had, on average, about 151 000 unique TCRalpha sequences and 181 000 unique TCRbeta sequences available for analysis. The investigation overall reported the following: Compared with healthy twins, IBD patients had fewer clonotypes in common with other individuals, a difference most pronounced in patients showing signs of disease activity. Background noise and inter-individual variability may have been introduced into the repertoires by the differing immunosuppressive treatments among patients. Distinction between different T cell subtypes could not be achieved in the analysis. No difference in repertoire similarity was observed between concordant and discordant twins, possibly owing to limited statistical power. Measured by the inverse Simpson index, TCRbeta repertoire diversity was lower in IBD patients than in their healthy co-twins. The results gave no support for a single strong signal or clonotype linked to IBD.

The CDR3 holds 13 amino acids from the cysteine to the phenylalanine. No DNA is listed. In the germline V gene, CDR1 corresponds to MNHEY and CDR2 to SVGEGT. From each donor, a roughly 2.7 ml peripheral blood sample was collected into PAXgene tubes and kept at -80 degrees C. Total RNA was isolated from whole blood with the PAXgene blood miRNA kit on an automated QIAcube, without T cell sorting. Peripheral blood from monozygotic twin pairs who were concordant or discordant for inflammatory bowel disease underwent deep TCRalpha and TCRbeta repertoire profiling using unique molecular barcoding. Smoking habits were recorded for all twin pairs, and each individual was classified as a current, former or never smoker. A note on this clonotype: It has no known antigen specificity.

Library creation used 5' RACE. The input for every TCR library was around 4,000 ng of total RNA. For each sample, cDNA was synthesized in eight separate reactions using SMARTScribe reverse transcriptase. During cDNA synthesis, unique molecular identifiers containing a 6-nucleotide sample barcode were introduced by template switching. TCRalpha and TCRbeta cDNA was amplified in two nested PCRs of around 15 and 9 cycles, and bead purification was carried out after each PCR. Before amplification, the cDNA was both treated with uracil DNA-glycosylase and purified with the QIAquick PCR purification kit. The second PCR was the step at which Illumina TruSeq-compatible adapters and sample-specific barcodes were added. Library quality and concentration were assessed using TapeStation and Qubit, and 5 ng of each library was pooled. Pooled libraries were sequenced on an Illumina HiSeq2500 single-index Rapid Run with 2 x 100 bp reads and custom sequencing primers. As for the original processing: PCR and sequencing errors were corrected by UMI-based consensus assembly using MiGEC version 1.2.6. V(D)J alignment, clonotype assembly and CDR3 extraction were performed with MiXCR version 2.1.1. Normalisation of gene usage, clonotype sharing and MAIT/NKT TCR abundance was achieved by analysing the top 1000, 10 000 and 20 000 clonotypes per sample. After downsampling to 27 000 UMIs, diversity was calculated as the inverse Simpson index using the vegan R package. Paired Mann-Whitney U tests on discordant twin pairs were used, with Benjamini-Hochberg multiple-testing correction. Reprocessed by TCRdb, the reads give a single entry per CDR3 protein sequence, without DNA. Clone size and V and J calls follow TCRdb, not the original study. The table kept for this sample lists approximately 400,000 distinct CDR3 sequences. Of the sample, roughly 2.2% is held by the ten largest clones.

Sequencing was done on a sample of blood. This receptor chain uses TRBV6-2 or TRBV6-3 and TRBJ2-2. This TCR was recovered from a human donor with ulcerative colitis or Crohn's disease, or a healthy co-twin of an affected twin (not recorded which). The CDR3 sequence is CASSYSNYGVLFF.